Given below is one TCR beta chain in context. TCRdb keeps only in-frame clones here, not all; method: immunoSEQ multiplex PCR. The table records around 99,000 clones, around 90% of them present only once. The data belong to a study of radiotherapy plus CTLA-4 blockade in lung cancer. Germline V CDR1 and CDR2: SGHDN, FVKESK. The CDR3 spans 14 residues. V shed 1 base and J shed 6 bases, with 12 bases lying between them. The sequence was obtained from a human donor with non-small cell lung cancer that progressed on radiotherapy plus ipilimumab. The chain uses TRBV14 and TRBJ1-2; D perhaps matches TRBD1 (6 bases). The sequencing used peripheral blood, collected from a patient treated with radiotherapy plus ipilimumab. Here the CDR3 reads CASSQVAGVDGYTF. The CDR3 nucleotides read TGTGCCAGCAGCCAAGTAGCAGGGGTTGATGGCTACACCTTC.